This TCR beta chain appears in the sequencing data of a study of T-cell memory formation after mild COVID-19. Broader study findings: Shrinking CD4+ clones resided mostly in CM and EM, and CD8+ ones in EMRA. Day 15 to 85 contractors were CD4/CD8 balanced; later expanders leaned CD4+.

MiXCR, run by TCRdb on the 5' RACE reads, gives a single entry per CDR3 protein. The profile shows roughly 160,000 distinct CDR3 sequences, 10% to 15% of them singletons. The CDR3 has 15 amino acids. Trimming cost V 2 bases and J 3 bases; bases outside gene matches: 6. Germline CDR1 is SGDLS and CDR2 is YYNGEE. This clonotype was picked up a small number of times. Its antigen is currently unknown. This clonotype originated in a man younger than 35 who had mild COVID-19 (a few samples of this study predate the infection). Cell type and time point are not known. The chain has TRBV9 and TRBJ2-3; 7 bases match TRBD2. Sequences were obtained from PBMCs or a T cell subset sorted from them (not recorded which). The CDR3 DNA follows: TGTGCCAGCAGCGTCTCGCCAGCGGGGACAGATACGCAGTATTTT. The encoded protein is CASSVSPAGTDTQYF.